Below, 13 T cell receptor beta chains from the same sample are listed, as sequenced in a study of blood T cell repertoires in COVID-19. Sequenced by immunoSEQ multiplex PCR; TCRdb stores in-frame clones only, minus some. This repertoire shows 400,000 to 450,000 clones, approximately 88% found once; its top ten account for 10% to 15%. Specimen: peripheral blood. Receptor source: a woman aged 50 to 60 with COVID-19, enrolled during active disease.

V is TRBV28 and J is TRBJ1-3; no clear D gene. The V and J ends lost 7 bases and 0 bases respectively, with 19 bases between them. The CDR3 is made up of 17 amino acids. Germline V gives CDR1 MDHEN, CDR2 SYDVKM. The CDR3 DNA is TGTGCCAGCAAAACGTCGTTGGCCGTATTCTCTGGAAACACCATATATTTT. Encoded protein: CASKTSLAVFSGNTIYF.

CDR3 sequence (DNA): TGTGCCAGCAGCTTCAGGGTTGATGAGACTGAAGCTTTCTTT. Translating gives CASSFRVDETEAFF. The chain uses TRBV9 and TRBJ1-1; a weak D match, TRBD1 (5 bases). This CDR3 has 14 amino acids. Looked up from germline, CDR1 is SGDLS and CDR2 is YYNGEE. Trimming took 4 bases from V and 5 from J, leaving 15 bases between them.

The chain couples TRBV11-2 to TRBJ2-2; TRBD2 matches at 8 bases. CDR1 SGHAT and CDR2 FQNNGV come from the germline V gene. CDR3 length equals 16 residues. V trimming: 4 bases; J trimming: 1 base; junction bases outside the gene matches: 5. CDR3 DNA sequence: TGTGCCAGCAGCTCCCACGGGGGGGTGAACACCGGGGAGCTGTTTTTT. Protein: CASSSHGGVNTGELFF. Full variable domain (missing parts from reference TRBV11-2 and TRBJ2-2): EAGVAQSPRYKIIEKRQSVAFWCNPISGHATLYWYQQILGQGPKLLIQFQNNGVVDDSQLPKDRFSAERLKGVDSTLKIQPAKLEDSAVYLCASSSHGGVNTGELFFGEGSRLTVL.

Details on this clone: Other DNA sequences within the sample encode an identical CDR3. The rearrangement uses TRBV18 and TRBJ2-7; TRBD1 matches at 9 bases. This CDR3 comprises 15 residues. J was trimmed by 0 bases and V by 6 bases; bases with no gene match: 6. CDR1 is KGHSH and CDR2 is LQKENI in the germline V gene. CDR3 coding DNA: TGTGCCAGCTCCCCCGGACAGGGGAGCTCCTACGAGCAGTACTTC. This translates into CASSPGQGSSYEQYF. Together with reference TRBV18 and TRBJ2-7, the CDR3 gives the full variable domain: NAGVMQNPRHLVRRRGQEARLRCSPMKGHSHVYWYRQLPEEGLKFMVYLQKENIIDESGMPKERFSAEFPKEGPSILRIQQVVRGDSAAYFCASSPGQGSSYEQYFGPGTRLTVT.

V usage is TRBV28 and J usage is TRBJ2-5, with a possible D match to TRBD1 (5 bases). Germline V gene sequence: CDR1 MDHEN, CDR2 SYDVKM. The CDR3 is 13 residues long. V was pared by 7 bases and J by 3 bases, with 12 bases between. The CDR3 nucleotides read TGTGCCAGCACCTCTGGGGCAAAAGAGACCCAGTACTTC. Its protein is CASTSGAKETQYF.

V gene TRBV6-1 combines with J gene TRBJ2-3; a possible D gene is TRBD1 (5 bases). Germline lookup yields CDR1 MNHNS and CDR2 SASEGT. Between the trimmed V and J ends, which lost 2 bases and 6 bases, there was a span of 9 bases. The CDR3 runs 13 residues. The CDR3, as DNA: TGTGCCAGCAGTGAACAGGGCCCCGATACGCAGTATTTT. Translated: CASSEQGPDTQYF.

This chain joins TRBV5-1 and TRBJ1-1; 9 positions agree with TRBD1. Germline lookup yields CDR1 SGHRS and CDR2 YFSETQ. J gave up 1 base and V 4 bases, and 11 bases lay outside the gene matches. CDR3 length: 17 residues. The CDR3 DNA reads as TGCGCCAGCAGCCTTTCTATACCGGGACAGGGGAACACTGAAGCTTTCTTT. Encoded protein: CASSLSIPGQGNTEAFF.

This clone was seen only a few times. V gene TRBV19 combines with J gene TRBJ1-5, with a possible D match to TRBD1 (6 bases). Germline V CDR1 and CDR2: LNHDA, SQIVND (reference sequence). Trimming pared 6 bases from V and 2 bases from J, leaving 11 bases between. This CDR3 spans 14 amino acids. The CDR3 nucleotides read TGTGCCAGTAGCCGAGAGGGGGGCAATCAGCCCCAGCATTTT. Its protein product is CASSREGGNQPQHF.

This chain links TRBV6-1 with TRBJ2-1, with a possible D match to TRBD2 (6 bases). The ends were cut back, 2 bases at V and 6 bases at J, with 8 bases in the middle. This CDR3 spans 13 amino acids. Per the germline V gene, CDR1 is MNHNS and CDR2 is SASEGT. As DNA, the CDR3 is TGTGCCAGCAGTGAATTGACTAGCAATGAGCAGTTCTTC. Amino acid sequence: CASSELTSNEQFF.

The V and J genes are TRBV6-5 and TRBJ1-1; tentative D call: TRBD1 (6 bases). Germline CDR1 and CDR2: MNHEY and SVGAGI. Trimming removed 3 bases at V and 1 base at J, with 9 bases between. The CDR3 is 14 residues long. The CDR3 DNA is TGTGCCAGCAGTTATGGGGGCGAGAACACTGAAGCTTTCTTT. Encoded protein: CASSYGGENTEAFF.

This chain joins TRBV19 and TRBJ2-6; the D is unclear. Germline loops: CDR1 LNHDA, CDR2 SQIVND (reference sequence). V was pared by 5 bases and J by 1 base, with 9 bases between. This CDR3 has 15 residues. The CDR3 spells CASSRQESGANVLTF. The CDR3 bases are TGTGCCAGTAGTCGTCAGGAATCTGGGGCCAACGTCCTGACTTTC. Full variable domain (missing parts from reference TRBV19 and TRBJ2-6): DGGITQSPKYLFRKEGQNVTLSCEQNLNHDAMYWYRQDPGQGLRLIYYSQIVNDFQKGDIAEGYSVSREKKESFPLTVTSAQKNPTAFYLCASSRQESGANVLTFGAGSRLTVL.

V and J are TRBV7-2 and TRBJ1-5; 9 bases align to TRBD1. V was clipped by 5 bases and J by 4 bases; unmatched bases: 6. CDR1 and CDR2 (germline): SGHTA, FQGNSA. This CDR3 comprises 15 residues. The CDR3 reads CASSIMDRGNQPQHF. CDR3 nucleotide sequence: TGTGCCAGCAGCATCATGGACAGGGGTAATCAGCCCCAGCATTTT.

The chain recombines TRBV7-9 with TRBJ1-2, with a tentative D call TRBD1 (5 bases). This CDR3 spans 13 amino acids. Looked up from germline, CDR1 is SEHNR and CDR2 is FQNEAQ (reference sequence). V lost 3 bases, J lost 10 bases, and 15 bases lay in between. The CDR3 DNA is TGTGCCAGCAGCTTTGGGGACTCTCCTCTCTACACCTTC. Its protein product is CASSFGDSPLYTF.